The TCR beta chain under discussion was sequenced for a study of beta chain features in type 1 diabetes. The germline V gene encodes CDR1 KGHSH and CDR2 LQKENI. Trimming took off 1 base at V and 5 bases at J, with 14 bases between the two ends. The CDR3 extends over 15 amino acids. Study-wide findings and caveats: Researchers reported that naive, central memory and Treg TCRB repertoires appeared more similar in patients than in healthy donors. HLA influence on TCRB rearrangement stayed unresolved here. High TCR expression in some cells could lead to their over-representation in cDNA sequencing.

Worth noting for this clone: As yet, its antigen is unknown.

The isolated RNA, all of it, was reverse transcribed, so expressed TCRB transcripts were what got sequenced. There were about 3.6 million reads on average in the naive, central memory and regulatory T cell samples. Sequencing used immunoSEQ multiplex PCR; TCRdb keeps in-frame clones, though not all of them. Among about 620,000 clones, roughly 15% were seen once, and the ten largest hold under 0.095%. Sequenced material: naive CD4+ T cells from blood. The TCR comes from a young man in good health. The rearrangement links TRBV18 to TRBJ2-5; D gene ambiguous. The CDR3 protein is CASSPLPSSVETQYF. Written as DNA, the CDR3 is TGTGCCAGCTCACCACTACCCAGTTCTGTGGAGACCCAGTACTTC.